These T cell receptor beta chains were read from a single sample in a study of Graves' ophthalmopathy and Graves' hyperthyroidism. TCRdb recomputed calls from the multiplex PCR reads with MiXCR, one row per CDR3 protein. The sample contains 650,000 to 900,000 distinct CDR3 sequences, 35% to 50% of which appear only once. Sequenced input: peripheral blood. Receptors were obtained from an adult man with Graves' ophthalmopathy. The CDR3 runs from the conserved cysteine through the conserved F or W. Each record gives: D gene, clone size, V gene, J gene, CDR3 protein, CDR3 DNA. A D gene is named only where the DNA matches it firmly. Expanded clones are given a class, and other clones once, few, many or no size at all.

d_call: TRBD1; clone_size: .; v_call: TRBV15; j_call: TRBJ1-6; cdr3_aa: CATSRGDRGGPLHF; cdr3_nt: TGTGCCACCAGCAGAGGGGACAGGGGTGGACCCCTCCACTTT
d_call: TRBD2; clone_size: few; v_call: TRBV7-2; j_call: TRBJ2-7; cdr3_aa: CASSKLAGGPEQYF; cdr3_nt: TGTGCCAGCAGCAAACTAGCGGGAGGGCCCGAGCAGTACTTC
d_call: .; clone_size: .; v_call: TRBV20-1; j_call: TRBJ1-1; cdr3_aa: CSARPFDSTEAFF; cdr3_nt: TGCAGTGCTAGGCCTTTCGACAGTACTGAAGCTTTCTTT
d_call: TRBD2; clone_size: .; v_call: TRBV9; j_call: TRBJ2-7; cdr3_aa: CASSARGGLGGEQYF; cdr3_nt: TGCGCCAGCAGCGCCCGGGGGGGGCTAGGGGGCGAGCAGTACTTC
d_call: .; clone_size: many; v_call: TRBV7-9; j_call: TRBJ2-6; cdr3_aa: CAVRPSSGANVLTF; cdr3_nt: TGTGCTGTTAGGCCCAGCTCTGGGGCCAACGTCCTGACTTTC
d_call: .; clone_size: .; v_call: TRBV5-6; j_call: TRBJ1-2; cdr3_aa: CASSLSLQNYGYTF; cdr3_nt: TGTGCCAGCAGCTTAAGCCTCCAAAACTATGGCTACACCTTC
d_call: TRBD1; clone_size: .; v_call: TRBV20-1; j_call: TRBJ2-7; cdr3_aa: CSARDYRRTGSSEQYF; cdr3_nt: TGCAGTGCTAGAGATTATAGGCGGACAGGGTCATCCGAGCAGTACTTC
d_call: .; clone_size: .; v_call: TRBV20-1; j_call: TRBJ1-5; cdr3_aa: CSARVRGDQPQHF; cdr3_nt: TGCAGTGCTAGAGTCAGAGGAGATCAGCCCCAGCATTTT
d_call: .; clone_size: many; v_call: TRBV7-9; j_call: TRBJ1-6; cdr3_aa: CASSLEGGRTTSPLHF; cdr3_nt: TGTGCCAGCAGCTTAGAGGGAGGGAGGACGACTTCACCCCTCCACTTT
d_call: .; clone_size: .; v_call: TRBV7-9; j_call: TRBJ2-7; cdr3_aa: CASSAPLRDEQYF; cdr3_nt: TGTGCCAGCAGCGCTCCCCTACGAGACGAGCAGTACTTC
d_call: .; clone_size: .; v_call: TRBV4-3; j_call: TRBJ2-2; cdr3_aa: CASSQVWSTWELFF; cdr3_nt: TGCGCCAGCAGCCAAGTCTGGAGTACCTGGGAGCTGTTTTTT
d_call: .; clone_size: .; v_call: TRBV25-1; j_call: TRBJ1-5; cdr3_aa: CASSDSAGILQPQHF; cdr3_nt: TGTGCCAGCAGTGATAGTGCCGGGATACTTCAGCCCCAGCATTTT
d_call: TRBD2; clone_size: .; v_call: TRBV7-6; j_call: TRBJ2-5; cdr3_aa: CAGSSGGLAGAQETQYF; cdr3_nt: TGTGCCGGCAGCTCAGGGGGACTAGCGGGGGCCCAAGAGACCCAGTACTTC
d_call: .; clone_size: .; v_call: TRBV5-4; j_call: TRBJ1-4; cdr3_aa: CASSHGNNEKLFF; cdr3_nt: TGTGCCAGCAGCCACGGGAATAATGAAAAACTGTTTTTT
d_call: .; clone_size: few; v_call: TRBV6-6; j_call: TRBJ1-5; cdr3_aa: CASTGGGNQPQHF; cdr3_nt: TGTGCCAGCACCGGGGGCGGCAATCAGCCCCAGCATTTT
d_call: TRBD1; clone_size: .; v_call: TRBV10-3; j_call: TRBJ2-6; cdr3_aa: CAFKTGANTGANVLTF; cdr3_nt: TGTGCCTTTAAGACAGGGGCGAACACCGGGGCCAACGTCCTGACTTTC
d_call: .; clone_size: .; v_call: TRBV5-8; j_call: TRBJ1-6; cdr3_aa: CASSLGAAYNSPLHF; cdr3_nt: TGTGCCAGCAGCTTGGGGGCAGCCTATAATTCACCCCTCCACTTT
d_call: .; clone_size: .; v_call: TRBV7-4; j_call: TRBJ2-7; cdr3_aa: CASKLSDGTYEQYF; cdr3_nt: TGTGCCAGCAAACTTTCCGACGGAACCTACGAGCAGTACTTC
d_call: TRBD1; clone_size: .; v_call: TRBV20-1; j_call: TRBJ1-5; cdr3_aa: CSAGQGTQPQHF; cdr3_nt: TGCAGTGCTGGACAGGGGACCCAGCCCCAGCATTTT
d_call: .; clone_size: many; v_call: TRBV10-2; j_call: TRBJ1-1; cdr3_aa: CASSEWGGTEAFF; cdr3_nt: TGCGCCAGCAGTGAGTGGGGAGGCACTGAAGCTTTCTTT
d_call: .; clone_size: .; v_call: TRBV2; j_call: TRBJ2-7; cdr3_aa: CASSPSVSGREQYF; cdr3_nt: TGTGCCAGCTCACCTAGCGTGAGTGGCAGGGAGCAGTACTTC
d_call: TRBD1; clone_size: .; v_call: TRBV19; j_call: TRBJ1-5; cdr3_aa: CASSPGQAGPQPQHF; cdr3_nt: TGTGCCAGTAGTCCAGGACAGGCGGGGCCTCAGCCCCAGCATTTT
d_call: TRBD1; clone_size: few; v_call: TRBV10-3; j_call: TRBJ2-5; cdr3_aa: CASRTGAQETQYF; cdr3_nt: TGTGCCAGCAGGACAGGGGCCCAAGAGACCCAGTACTTC
d_call: .; clone_size: many; v_call: TRBV7-9; j_call: TRBJ1-1; cdr3_aa: CASSPPDGMWNTEAFF; cdr3_nt: TGTGCCAGCAGTCCCCCAGACGGAATGTGGAACACTGAAGCTTTCTTT